These T cell receptor beta chains were read from a single sample in a study of T cell changes during pregnancy in multiple sclerosis. Only in-frame clones appear in the TCRdb table, and some are missing; sequencing was by immunoSEQ multiplex PCR. The repertoire includes about 94,000 clones, just under 95% of them detected once, and 0.84% sits in the top ten. The sequences come from peripheral blood, collected in the third trimester of pregnancy. The origin of the receptors is a female donor with multiple sclerosis, enrolled in a pregnancy study. Both conserved end residues are part of each CDR3. D genes are given only for firm matches. Some rows have no size entry. The others give once, few or many, or a class for an expanded clone.

TRBV6-4	TRBD2	TRBJ2-5	.	TGTGCCAGCAGGGACAGCGGGCCGGGACTAGCGGGAGGAAAGACCCAGTACTTC	CASRDSGPGLAGGKTQYF
TRBV9	TRBD1	TRBJ2-4	.	TGTGCCAGCAGCGTAGTGCCAGGGGGAAACATTCAGTACTTC	CASSVVPGGNIQYF
TRBV29-1	TRBD1	TRBJ2-7	.	TGCAGCGTTCTCTATGGACAGGGGGCGAAATACGAGCAGTACTTC	CSVLYGQGAKYEQYF
TRBV9	.	TRBJ2-3	.	TGTGCCAGCAGCGAGGGGCTAAGGGGAGATACGCAGTATTTT	CASSEGLRGDTQYF
TRBV29-1	.	TRBJ2-7	.	TGCAGCGTTCAGAGGGGGTTACGGTACGAGCAGTACTTC	CSVQRGLRYEQYF
TRBV10-2	TRBD2	TRBJ2-1	.	TGCGCCAGCAAGAGTGGGACTAGCGGCAACAATGAGCAGTTCTTC	CASKSGTSGNNEQFF
TRBV7-2	.	TRBJ2-5	.	TGTGCCAGCAGCTTAAGCTCGTACCAAGAGACCCAGTACTTC	CASSLSSYQETQYF
TRBV5-1	TRBD1	TRBJ1-1	.	TGCGCCAGCAGCGGACAGGGGGGAGTAACTGAAGCTTTCTTT	CASSGQGGVTEAFF
TRBV28	.	TRBJ2-2	.	TGTGCCAGCAGCATAACAGGGTTGCGCGACACCGGGGAGCTGTTTTTT	CASSITGLRDTGELFF
TRBV16	.	TRBJ2-3	once	TGTGCCAGCAGCCAAGCGGGAAGGACAGATACGCAGTATTTT	CASSQAGRTDTQYF
TRBV9	.	TRBJ2-5	.	TGTGCCAGCAGCCCCACTGGGGCTCTGGAGACCCAGTACTTC	CASSPTGALETQYF
TRBV6-1	.	TRBJ2-5	.	TGTGCCAGCAGGCTCCCAGGGGTGCGAGAGACCCAGTACTTC	CASRLPGVRETQYF
TRBV18	TRBD1	TRBJ2-1	.	TGTGCCAGCTCATCCGGGACAGGCGACTACAATGAGCAGTTCTTC	CASSSGTGDYNEQFF
TRBV28	TRBD1	TRBJ2-3	.	TGTGCCAGCAGTTCTGATCGGACAGGGGGCACAGATACGCAGTATTTT	CASSSDRTGGTDTQYF
TRBV30	.	TRBJ2-7	.	TGTGCCTGGAGTAGGGGTAGCGAGCAGTACTTC	CAWSRGSEQYF
TRBV6-6	TRBD1	TRBJ2-7	.	TGTGCCAGCAGTTACGACAGGGAAAGCGAGCAGTACTTC	CASSYDRESEQYF
TRBV30	.	TRBJ2-1	.	TGTGCCTGGAGCCTGTTTGTTGAGCAGTTCTTC	CAWSLFVEQFF
TRBV19	.	TRBJ2-2	.	TGTGCCAGTAGTATAGCTCACAGCTCGAACACCGGGGAGCTGTTTTTT	CASSIAHSSNTGELFF
TRBV30	TRBD1	TRBJ2-2	.	TGTGCCGGGACAGGGGCGAACACCGGGGAGCTGTTTTTT	CAGTGANTGELFF
TRBV4-1	TRBD1	TRBJ2-7	.	TGCGCCAGCAGCCTCGTAGGACAGGGGGTCGTCGAGCAGTACTTC	CASSLVGQGVVEQYF
TRBV28	TRBD1	TRBJ1-1	.	TGTGCCAGCAGCCTGGGGGACAGGGCGAACACTGAAGCTTTCTTT	CASSLGDRANTEAFF
TRBV28	.	TRBJ2-7	.	TGTGCCAGCAGTCGCCCGGGACTCGCAGAGGGACAGTACTTC	CASSRPGLAEGQYF
TRBV10-3	.	TRBJ1-5	.	TGTGCCATCAGTGACCGGGGAGGCAATCAGCCCCAGCATTTT	CAISDRGGNQPQHF
TRBV30	TRBD1	TRBJ1-1	.	TGTGCCTGGAGTATCCCGGGACAGACCACTGAAGCTTTCTTT	CAWSIPGQTTEAFF
TRBV19	.	TRBJ1-2	.	TGTGCCAGTAGTTTGGTGGCGGGATCCTATGGCTACACCTTC	CASSLVAGSYGYTF
TRBV14	.	TRBJ2-2	.	TGTGCCAGCAGCCAAGTGCAGTCAAACACCGGGGAGCTGTTTTTT	CASSQVQSNTGELFF
TRBV11-2	.	TRBJ2-1	.	TGTGCCAGCAGCTTAATAGGGGGGGCGCCCTCCTACAATGAGCAGTTCTTC	CASSLIGGAPSYNEQFF
TRBV11-2	TRBD2	TRBJ2-5	.	TGTGCCAGCAGCCACCTTAGCGGGAGCCAAGAGACCCAGTACTTC	CASSHLSGSQETQYF
TRBV5-1	TRBD2	TRBJ2-7	.	TGCGCCAGCAGCTTCAGACTAGCCTCCTACGAGCAGTACTTC	CASSFRLASYEQYF
TRBV5-5	TRBD1	TRBJ2-7	.	TGTGCCAGCAGCCCTGGGACAGGGGGCTCCGAGCAGTACTTC	CASSPGTGGSEQYF
TRBV5-4	TRBD2	TRBJ2-7	.	TGTGCCAGCAGCGTGAGGACTAGCGGGTACGAGCAGTACTTC	CASSVRTSGYEQYF
TRBV7-6	.	TRBJ2-7	.	TGTGCCAGCAGCTTAGGGGCAGACGAGCAGTACTTC	CASSLGADEQYF
TRBV27	TRBD2	TRBJ2-7	.	TGTGCCAGCAGTTCCTTAGCGGGAGAGGGGCCCGAGCAGTACTTC	CASSSLAGEGPEQYF
TRBV19	TRBD2	TRBJ2-3	.	TGTGCCAGTAGTGGACTAGCGGGAGCGTGGGTCTCAGATACGCAGTATTTT	CASSGLAGAWVSDTQYF
TRBV7-9	.	TRBJ2-1	.	TGTGCCAGCAGCTTTTTGTCGGGTGAGCAGTTCTTC	CASSFLSGEQFF
TRBV7-9	.	TRBJ1-1	.	TGTGCCAGCAGCTTAGCCGCAGGGATGGGGAACACTGAAGCTTTCTTT	CASSLAAGMGNTEAFF
TRBV2	TRBD1	TRBJ1-2	.	TGTGCCAGCAGTGGACAGGGGAGGACGTCTGTCACCTTC	CASSGQGRTSVTF
TRBV5-6	.	TRBJ1-2	.	TGTGCCAGCAGCTTGGGGGTCGACAGCGCAAGCTCAGCTAACTATGGCTACACCTTC	CASSLGVDSASSANYGYTF
TRBV27	.	TRBJ1-1	.	TGTGCCAGCATGCAGGGGCAGGTGACTGAAGCTTTCTTT	CASMQGQVTEAFF
TRBV11-3	.	TRBJ2-3	.	TGTGCCAGCAGCCGGAGGGGACTTAGCACAGATACGCAGTATTTT	CASSRRGLSTDTQYF
TRBV27	.	TRBJ1-5	.	TGTGCCAGCAGTCCGCCAGGTCAGCCCCAGCATTTT	CASSPPGQPQHF
TRBV27	TRBD1	TRBJ2-1	once	TGTGCCAGCAGTACCCGGGTCCCGGACAGGGGGTTTGGTTACAATGAGCAGTTCTTC	CASSTRVPDRGFGYNEQFF
TRBV9	.	TRBJ2-6	once	TGTGCCAGCAGCGTAGTGTCTCTCCCCCCTGGGGCCAACGTCCTGACTTTC	CASSVVSLPPGANVLTF